The following is a T cell receptor (beta chain) sequence with its context. The CDR3 loop spans 15 amino acids. CDR1 LGHNA and CDR2 YSLEER come from the germline V gene. V lost 0 bases to trimming and J lost 7 bases, with 10 bases between them. These data are taken from a study of control samples from healthy donors and cancer patients. The data were produced by immunoSEQ multiplex PCR, yet TCRdb's version contains in-frame clones alone and is incomplete. The table has approximately 70,000 clones, approximately 90% seen once. This rearrangement joins TRBV4-3 to TRBJ1-6; D is ambiguous. The receptor's source is a man between 60 and 75 years old with colorectal cancer. Sequences were obtained from PBMCs. The CDR3 nucleotides read TGCGCCAGCAGCCAAGATCGGCCCCCAAATTCACCCCTCCACTTT. Its protein is CASSQDRPPNSPLHF.